The T cell receptor (beta chain) under discussion was sequenced for a study of shared clonotypes between healthy human individuals. It was CD45RO-negative cells, positively selected for CCR7, that made up naive CD8 cells, with terminally differentiated effector memory CD45RA+ cells excluded. V dropped 2 bases and J dropped 0 bases, with 14 bases sitting between them. Germline assignment: CDR1 MNHNS and CDR2 SASEGT. CDR3 size: 17 residues. Here immunoSEQ multiplex PCR was the method, and the copy in TCRdb shows in-frame clones only, minus some. Among about 580,000 clones listed, 95% to 98% were seen once.

The sequenced material came from naive CD8+ T cells sorted from blood. The sequence came from a man aged 25 to 40 in good health. This sequence joins TRBV6-1 and TRBJ1-5, with D possibly matching TRBD1 (5 bases). For the CDR3, the DNA is TGTGCCAGCAGTGAAACCGGGACCCTTTATAGCAATCAGCCCCAGCATTTT. It is translated as CASSETGTLYSNQPQHF.